These T cell receptor beta chains were read from a single sample in a study of cytomegalovirus exposure and HLA in healthy donors. Sequenced by immunoSEQ multiplex PCR; TCRdb stores in-frame clones only, minus some. The sample's table shows about 130,000 clones. Sample: PBMCs. Receptors were obtained from a woman aged 40 to 49 in good health and CMV-seropositive. Both conserved end residues are part of each CDR3.

TRBV11-1	TRBJ1-1	CASSANGNTEAFF
TRBV29-1	TRBJ1-2	CSFRHTGYTF
TRBV30	TRBJ2-7	CAWSPRLAGAGEQYF
TRBV25-1	TRBJ1-4	CASSEFQGGDEKLFF
TRBV5-3	TRBJ1-2	CARRLTDFYGYTF
TRBV19	TRBJ1-1	CASSMGTSNTEAFF
TRBV13	TRBJ2-3	CASSLYPLAGGFDTQYF
TRBV2	TRBJ2-7	CASSESQGILYEQYF
TRBV10-3	TRBJ1-1	CAISEGAFGEAFF
TRBV6-5	TRBJ1-5	CASSPGQSNQPQHF
TRBV7-8	TRBJ2-1	CASSFLAASSYNEQFF
TRBV19	TRBJ2-1	CASSPHASVNEQFF
TRBV6-5	TRBJ2-7	CASRAGGEWYEQYF
TRBV7-9	TRBJ2-4	CASSYPIRGSSKNIQYF
TRBV18	TRBJ2-7	CASSPGQGVSYEQYF
TRBV6-5	TRBJ2-7	CASSYSRGLSYEQYF
TRBV28	TRBJ2-3	CASSLGGQRLQNTQYF
TRBV19	TRBJ2-5	CASSTPGQFEAGTETQYF
TRBV6-5	TRBJ2-7	CASSYSGTSGYEQYF
TRBV7-9	TRBJ1-5	CASSTSVLNSNQPQHF
TRBV27	TRBJ2-3	CASSLGFLASTDTQYF
TRBV28	TRBJ1-2	CASSSPGQGAQGYTF
TRBV4-1	TRBJ1-1	CASSRGDSMNTEAFF
TRBV19	TRBJ2-1	CASSTSGYNEQFF
TRBV27	TRBJ2-7	CASSLGTGVAYEQYF
TRBV5-4	TRBJ2-1	CASSTRTSGSYNEQFF
TRBV9	TRBJ2-7	CASSVGREVAYEQYF
TRBV29-1	TRBJ2-7	CSVDLGGSFYEQYF
TRBV19	TRBJ1-1	CASSPREGVLRAFF
TRBV7-6	TRBJ2-7	CASSWKGAMSYEQYF
TRBV14	TRBJ1-2	CASSPEGDRYGYTF
TRBV18	TRBJ2-5	CASSPPGQETQYF